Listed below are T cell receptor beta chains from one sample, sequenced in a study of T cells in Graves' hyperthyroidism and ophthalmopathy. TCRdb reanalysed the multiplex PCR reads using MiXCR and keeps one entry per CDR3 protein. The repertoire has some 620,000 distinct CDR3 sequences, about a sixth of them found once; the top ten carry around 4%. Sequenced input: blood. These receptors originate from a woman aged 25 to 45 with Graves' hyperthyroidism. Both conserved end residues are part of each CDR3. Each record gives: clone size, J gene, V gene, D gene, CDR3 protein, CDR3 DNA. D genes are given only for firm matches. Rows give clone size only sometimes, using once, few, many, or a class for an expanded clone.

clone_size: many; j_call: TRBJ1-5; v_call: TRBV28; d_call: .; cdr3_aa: CASSSIRRDQPQHF; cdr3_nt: TGTGCCAGCAGTTCCATACGACGGGATCAGCCCCAGCATTTT
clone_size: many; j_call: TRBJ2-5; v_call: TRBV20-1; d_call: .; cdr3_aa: CSARDFVAETQYF; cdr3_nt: TGCAGTGCTAGAGATTTCGTCGCAGAGACCCAGTACTTC
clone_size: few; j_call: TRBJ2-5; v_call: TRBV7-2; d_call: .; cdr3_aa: CASSGNRETQYF; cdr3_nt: TGTGCCAGCAGCGGTAACAGGGAGACCCAGTACTTC
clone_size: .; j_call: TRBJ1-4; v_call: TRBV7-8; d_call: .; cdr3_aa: CASSSPGSGNEKLFF; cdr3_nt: TGTGCCAGCAGCTCCCCCGGCTCAGGCAATGAAAAACTGTTTTTT
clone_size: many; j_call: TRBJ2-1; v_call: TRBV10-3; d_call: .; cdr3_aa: CAIRAIGGHNEQFF; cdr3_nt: TGTGCCATCCGTGCGATTGGGGGCCACAATGAGCAGTTCTTC
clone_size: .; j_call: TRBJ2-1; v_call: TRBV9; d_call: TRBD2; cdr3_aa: CASSVSWGGNHNEQFF; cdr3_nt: TGTGCCAGCAGCGTAAGTTGGGGGGGGAACCACAATGAGCAGTTCTTC
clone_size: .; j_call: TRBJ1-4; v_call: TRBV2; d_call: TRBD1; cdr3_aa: CASSETGTVNEKLFF; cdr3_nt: TGTGCCAGCAGCGAAACCGGGACAGTCAATGAAAAACTGTTTTTT
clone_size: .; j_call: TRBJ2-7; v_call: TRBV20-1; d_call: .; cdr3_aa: CSARDLRGRSRYEQYF; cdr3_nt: TGCAGTGCTAGAGATTTAAGGGGAAGGTCCCGGTACGAGCAGTACTTC
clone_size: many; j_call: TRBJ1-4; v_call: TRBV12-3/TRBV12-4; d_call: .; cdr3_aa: CASSLWDNNEKLFF; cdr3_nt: TGTGCCAGCAGTCTCTGGGACAATAATGAAAAACTGTTTTTT
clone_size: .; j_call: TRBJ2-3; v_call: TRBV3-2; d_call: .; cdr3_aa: CASSQDLPLAGGPPDTQYF; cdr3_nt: TGTGCCAGCAGCCAAGACCTCCCACTGGCGGGAGGGCCCCCAGATACGCAGTATTTT
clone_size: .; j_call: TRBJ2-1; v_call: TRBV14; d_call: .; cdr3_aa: CASSQFVRLTDNEQFF; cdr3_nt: TGTGCCAGCAGCCAATTTGTGCGTCTGACAGACAATGAGCAGTTCTTC
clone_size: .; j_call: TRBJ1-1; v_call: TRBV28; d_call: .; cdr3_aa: CASSLVPRNTEAFF; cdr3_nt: TGTGCCAGCAGTTTAGTCCCTAGGAACACTGAAGCTTTCTTT
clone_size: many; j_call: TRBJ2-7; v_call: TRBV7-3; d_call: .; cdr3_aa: CASSLSGKDEQYF; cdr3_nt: TGTGCCAGCAGCTTATCGGGGAAAGACGAGCAGTACTTC
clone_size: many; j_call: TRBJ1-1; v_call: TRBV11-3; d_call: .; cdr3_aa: CASSPRWRGTEAFF; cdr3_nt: TGTGCCAGCAGCCCTCGGTGGCGCGGGACTGAAGCTTTCTTT
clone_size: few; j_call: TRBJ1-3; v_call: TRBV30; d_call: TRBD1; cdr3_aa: CAWSPTGGTDTIYF; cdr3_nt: TGTGCCTGGAGTCCCACAGGGGGGACGGACACCATATATTTT
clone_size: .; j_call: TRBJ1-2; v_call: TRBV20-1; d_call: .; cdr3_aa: CSASRQDTNTF; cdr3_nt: TGCAGTGCTAGCAGACAGGATACAAACACCTTC
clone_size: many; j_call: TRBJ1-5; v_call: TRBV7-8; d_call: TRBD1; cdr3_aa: CASSPVLVREGQGRVGNQPQHF; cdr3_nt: TGTGCCAGCAGCCCAGTTCTGGTTAGGGAAGGACAGGGAAGGGTTGGCAATCAGCCCCAGCATTTT
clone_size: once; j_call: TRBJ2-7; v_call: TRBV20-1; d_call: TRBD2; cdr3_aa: CSARDGLTRREGPSYEQYF; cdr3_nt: TGCAGTGCTAGAGACGGTTTAACTCGGCGGGAGGGCCCCTCCTACGAGCAGTACTTC
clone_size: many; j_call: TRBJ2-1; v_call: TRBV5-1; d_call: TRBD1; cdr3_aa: CASSLRQGAHNEQFF; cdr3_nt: TGCGCCAGCAGCTTGCGACAGGGGGCCCACAATGAGCAGTTCTTC
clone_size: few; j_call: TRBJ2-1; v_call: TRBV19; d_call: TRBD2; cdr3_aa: CASSGSAAGGNEQFF; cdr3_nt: TGTGCCAGTAGTGGGTCGGCAGCGGGAGGGAATGAGCAGTTCTTC
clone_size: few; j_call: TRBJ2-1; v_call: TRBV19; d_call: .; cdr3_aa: CASSISPGGLNEQFF; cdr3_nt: TGTGCCAGTAGTATATCTCCCGGGGGTCTCAATGAGCAGTTCTTC
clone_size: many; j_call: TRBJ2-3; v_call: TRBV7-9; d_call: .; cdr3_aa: CASSLERLDTQYF; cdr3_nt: TGTGCCAGCAGCTTAGAGCGGCTTGATACGCAGTATTTT
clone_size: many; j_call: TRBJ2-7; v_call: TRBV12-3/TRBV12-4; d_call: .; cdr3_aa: CASPRDIHSYEQYF; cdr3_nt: TGTGCCAGCCCACGGGACATCCACTCCTACGAGCAGTACTTC
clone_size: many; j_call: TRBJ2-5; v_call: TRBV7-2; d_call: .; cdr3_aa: CASSLVGGGAETQYF; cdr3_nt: TGTGCCAGCAGCTTAGTGGGAGGGGGGGCGGAGACCCAGTACTTC
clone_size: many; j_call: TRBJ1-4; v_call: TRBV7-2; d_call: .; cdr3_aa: CASSLAGSGEKLFF; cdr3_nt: TGTGCCAGCAGCTTAGCAGGGTCAGGCGAAAAACTGTTTTTT
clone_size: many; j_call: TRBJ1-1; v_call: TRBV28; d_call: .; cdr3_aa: CATGGRTEAFF; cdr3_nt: TGTGCCACTGGGGGGAGAACTGAAGCTTTCTTT
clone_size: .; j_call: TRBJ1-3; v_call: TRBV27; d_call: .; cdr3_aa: CDAGGVGNTIYF; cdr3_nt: TGTGACGCGGGAGGAGTCGGAAACACCATATATTTT
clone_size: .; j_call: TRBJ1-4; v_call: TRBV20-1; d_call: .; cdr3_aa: CSARDSRGNEKLFF; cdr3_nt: TGCAGTGCTAGAGATAGCAGGGGAAATGAAAAACTGTTTTTT
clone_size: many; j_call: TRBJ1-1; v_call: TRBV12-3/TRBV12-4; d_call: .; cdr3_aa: CASSLRLLPWWAFF; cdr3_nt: TGTGCCAGCAGTTTAAGGTTACTGCCGTGGTGGGCTTTCTTT
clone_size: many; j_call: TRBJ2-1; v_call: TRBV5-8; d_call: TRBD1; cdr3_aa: CASSHRQGSYNEQFF; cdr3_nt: TGTGCCAGCAGCCATCGACAGGGCTCCTACAATGAGCAGTTCTTC
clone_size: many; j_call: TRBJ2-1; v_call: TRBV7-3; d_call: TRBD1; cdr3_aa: CASSHGRDSDNEQFF; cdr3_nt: TGTGCCAGCAGCCACGGCCGGGACAGTGACAATGAGCAGTTCTTC
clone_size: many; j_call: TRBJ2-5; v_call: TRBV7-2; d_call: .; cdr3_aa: CASSLGFGTLQETQYF; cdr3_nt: TGTGCCAGCAGCTTAGGCTTCGGGACGCTCCAAGAGACCCAGTACTTC
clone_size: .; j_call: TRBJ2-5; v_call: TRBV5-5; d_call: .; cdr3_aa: CASSLGTTPKETQYF; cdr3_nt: TGTGCCAGCAGCTTAGGGACCACGCCTAAAGAGACCCAGTACTTC
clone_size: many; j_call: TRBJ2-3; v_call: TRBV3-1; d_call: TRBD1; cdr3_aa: CASSLGTGTSTDTQYF; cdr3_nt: TGTGCCAGCAGCTTAGGGACAGGGACTAGCACAGATACGCAGTATTTT
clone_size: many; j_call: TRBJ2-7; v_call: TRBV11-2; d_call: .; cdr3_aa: CASSLGRGEGYEQYF; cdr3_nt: TGTGCCAGCAGCTTAGGCCGGGGTGAGGGCTACGAGCAGTACTTC
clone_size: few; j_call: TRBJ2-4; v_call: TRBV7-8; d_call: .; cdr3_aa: CASSLEYGGDIQYF; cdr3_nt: TGTGCCAGCAGCTTAGAATACGGAGGGGACATTCAGTACTTC
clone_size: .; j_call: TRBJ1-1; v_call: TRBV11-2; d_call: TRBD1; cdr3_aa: CASSLGRQGGAFF; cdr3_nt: TGTGCCAGCAGCTTAGGGAGACAGGGAGGCGCTTTCTTT
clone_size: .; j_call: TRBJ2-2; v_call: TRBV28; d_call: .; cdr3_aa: CASSSPDANTGELFF; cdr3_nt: TGTGCCAGCAGTTCTCCAGACGCGAACACCGGGGAGCTGTTTTTT
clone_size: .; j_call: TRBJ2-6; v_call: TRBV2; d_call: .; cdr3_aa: CASRRTATGANVLTF; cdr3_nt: TGTGCCAGCAGGAGGACAGCTACTGGGGCCAACGTCCTGACTTTC
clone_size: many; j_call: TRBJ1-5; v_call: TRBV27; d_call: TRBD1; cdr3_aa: CASSLGAEGAISNQPQHF; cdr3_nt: TGTGCCAGCAGTTTAGGGGCAGAGGGGGCGATTAGCAATCAGCCCCAGCATTTT
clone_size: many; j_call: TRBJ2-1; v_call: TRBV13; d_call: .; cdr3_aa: CASSSPNEQFF; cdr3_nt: TGTGCCAGCAGCTCCCCCAATGAGCAGTTCTTC
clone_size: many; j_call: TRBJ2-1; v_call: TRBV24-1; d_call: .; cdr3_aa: CATSVGGDEQFF; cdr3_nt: TGTGCCACCAGTGTTGGGGGAGATGAGCAGTTCTTC
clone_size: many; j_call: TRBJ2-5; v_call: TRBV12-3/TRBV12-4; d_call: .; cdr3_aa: CASSWGDTETQYF; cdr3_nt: TGTGCCAGCAGTTGGGGAGACACCGAGACCCAGTACTTC
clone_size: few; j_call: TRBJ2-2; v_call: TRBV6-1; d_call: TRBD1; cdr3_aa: CASKKSGGNTGELFF; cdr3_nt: TGTGCCAGCAAGAAATCAGGGGGAAACACCGGGGAGCTGTTTTTT
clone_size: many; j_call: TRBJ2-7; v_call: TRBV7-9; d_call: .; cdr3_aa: CAIALDAYEQYF; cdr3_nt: TGTGCCATCGCTCTCGATGCCTACGAGCAGTACTTC
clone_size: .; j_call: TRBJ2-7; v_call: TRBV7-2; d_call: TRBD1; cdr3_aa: CASSSRTGTGVWEQYF; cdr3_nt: TGTGCCAGCAGCTCCCGTACCGGGACAGGGGTATGGGAGCAGTACTTC
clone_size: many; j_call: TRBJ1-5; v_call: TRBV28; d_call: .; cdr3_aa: CASSPAEGYQPQHF; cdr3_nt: TGTGCCAGCAGTCCGGCGGAGGGCTATCAGCCCCAGCATTTT
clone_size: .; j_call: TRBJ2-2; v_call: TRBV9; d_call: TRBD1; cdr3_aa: CASSRDSPRDTGELFF; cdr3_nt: TGTGCCAGCAGCCGGGACAGCCCTCGAGACACCGGGGAGCTGTTTTTT
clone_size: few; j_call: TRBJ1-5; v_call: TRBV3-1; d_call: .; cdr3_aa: CASMDGNLNQPQHF; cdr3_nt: TGTGCCAGCATGGACGGAAATTTAAATCAGCCCCAGCATTTT
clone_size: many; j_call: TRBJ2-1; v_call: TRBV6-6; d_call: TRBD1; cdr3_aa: CASSYGTGEFF; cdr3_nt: TGTGCCAGCAGTTACGGGACAGGGGAGTTCTTC
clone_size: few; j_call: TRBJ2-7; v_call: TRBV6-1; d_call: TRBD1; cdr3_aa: CASGDREAEQYF; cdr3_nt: TGTGCCAGCGGGGACAGGGAGGCCGAGCAGTACTTC
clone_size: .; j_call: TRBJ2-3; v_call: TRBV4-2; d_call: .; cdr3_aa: CAGSQDLLIVATDTQYF; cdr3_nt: TGTGCCGGCAGCCAAGATTTACTAATCGTGGCCACAGATACGCAGTATTTT
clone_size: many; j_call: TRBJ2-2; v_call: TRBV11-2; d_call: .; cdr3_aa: CASSRTVMNTGELFF; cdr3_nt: TGTGCCAGCAGCCGTACAGTGATGAACACCGGGGAGCTGTTTTTT
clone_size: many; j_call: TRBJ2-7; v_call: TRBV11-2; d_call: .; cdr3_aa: CASSAGDSYEQYF; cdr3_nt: TGTGCCAGCAGCGCCGGGGACTCCTACGAGCAGTACTTC